The T cell receptor beta chain under discussion was sequenced for a study of beta chain features in type 1 diabetes. V was shortened by 0 bases and J by 0 bases, with 10 bases between the two germline ends. The CDR3 length is 15 residues. Germline V gene lookup returns CDR1 SGDLS and CDR2 YYNGEE. Only a few counts were recorded for this clone. Investigators reverse transcribed all isolated RNA, so they sequenced expressed TCRB transcripts. Only in-frame clones appear in the TCRdb table, and some are missing; sequencing was by immunoSEQ multiplex PCR. The sample consists of about 900,000 clones, roughly 15% of them appearing once.

The source is a woman aged 18-29 years in good health. The chain links TRBV9 to TRBJ2-7; perhaps TRBD2 as D (7 bases). Sequencing was performed on naive CD4+ T cells from blood. CDR3 loop: CASSVVGGPSYEQYF. CDR3 nucleotides: TGTGCCAGCAGCGTAGTCGGGGGGCCCTCCTACGAGCAGTACTTC.